Each of the 2 T cell receptor beta chains below was sequenced from the same sample in a study of response to subunit inactivated influenza vaccine. MiXCR, applied by TCRdb to the RT-PCR reads, yields one record per CDR3 protein. The sample shows 860,000 or so distinct CDR3 sequences, about 20% of them seen only once. The source material was PBMCs from blood, sampled 5 days after vaccination. The receptor set was obtained from a man aged 50 or older who received an inactivated influenza vaccine.

There are a few counts of this clonotype. CDR3 sequence: CASSLELGQGNIQYF. The CDR3 bases are TGTGCCAGCAGCTTAGAATTGGGGCAGGGAAACATTCAGTACTTC. This rearrangement joins TRBV7-9 to TRBJ2-4, with a tentative D call TRBD1 (5 bases). The germline V and J ends were trimmed by 1 base and 6 bases, with 13 bases remaining between them. CDR3 size: 15 residues. Germline V gene sequence: CDR1 SEHNR, CDR2 FQNEAQ (reference sequence).

This clonotype was picked up a small number of times. The genes are TRBV20-1 and TRBJ2-3; 7 bases fit TRBD1. The germline CDR1 and CDR2 sequences are DFQATT and SNEGSKA (reference sequence). The CDR3 covers 17 residues. J lost 0 bases, V lost 2 bases, and 11 bases had no gene match. As DNA, the CDR3 is TGCAGTGCTAGACCCTTCACAGGGGCCGCTAGCACAGATACGCAGTATTTT. The encoded protein is CSARPFTGAASTDTQYF.